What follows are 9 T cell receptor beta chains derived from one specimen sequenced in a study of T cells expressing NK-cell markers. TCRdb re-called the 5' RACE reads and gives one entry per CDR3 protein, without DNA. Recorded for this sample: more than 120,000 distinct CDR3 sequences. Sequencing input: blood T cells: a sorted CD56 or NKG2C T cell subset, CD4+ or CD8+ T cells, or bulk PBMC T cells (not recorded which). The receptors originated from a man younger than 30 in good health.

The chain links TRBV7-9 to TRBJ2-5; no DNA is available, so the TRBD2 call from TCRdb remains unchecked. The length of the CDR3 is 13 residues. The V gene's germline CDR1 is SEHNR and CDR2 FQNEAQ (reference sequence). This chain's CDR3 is CASSPGLLETQYF.

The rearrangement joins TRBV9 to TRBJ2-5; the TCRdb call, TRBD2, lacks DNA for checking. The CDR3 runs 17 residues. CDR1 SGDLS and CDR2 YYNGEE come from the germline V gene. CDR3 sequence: CASSADRLAGEYETQYF.

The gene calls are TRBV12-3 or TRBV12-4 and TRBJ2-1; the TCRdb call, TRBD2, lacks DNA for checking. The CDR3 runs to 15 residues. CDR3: CASNLSGGWGDEQFF.

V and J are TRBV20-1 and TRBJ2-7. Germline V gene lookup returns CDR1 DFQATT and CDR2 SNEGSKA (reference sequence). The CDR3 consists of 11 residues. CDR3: CSAAVGYEQYF.

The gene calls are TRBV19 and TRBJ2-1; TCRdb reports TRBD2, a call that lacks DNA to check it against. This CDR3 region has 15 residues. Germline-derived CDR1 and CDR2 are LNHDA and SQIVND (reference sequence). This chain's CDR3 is CASSINGLVYNEQFF.

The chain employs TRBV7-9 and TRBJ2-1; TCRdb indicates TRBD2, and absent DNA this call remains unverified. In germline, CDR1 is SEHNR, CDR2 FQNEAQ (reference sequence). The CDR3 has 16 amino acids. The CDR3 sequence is CASIELSGTPSHEQFF.

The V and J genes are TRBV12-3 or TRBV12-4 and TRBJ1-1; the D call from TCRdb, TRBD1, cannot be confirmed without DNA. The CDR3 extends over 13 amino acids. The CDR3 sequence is CASSFRGGTEAFF.

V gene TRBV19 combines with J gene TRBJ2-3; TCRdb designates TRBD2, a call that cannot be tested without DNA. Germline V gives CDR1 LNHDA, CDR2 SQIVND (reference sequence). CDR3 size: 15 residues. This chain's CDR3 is CASSILGGPADTQYF.

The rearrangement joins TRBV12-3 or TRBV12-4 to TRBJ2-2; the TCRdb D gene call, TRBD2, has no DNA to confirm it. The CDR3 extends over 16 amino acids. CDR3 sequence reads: CASTPKRERLAGELFF.